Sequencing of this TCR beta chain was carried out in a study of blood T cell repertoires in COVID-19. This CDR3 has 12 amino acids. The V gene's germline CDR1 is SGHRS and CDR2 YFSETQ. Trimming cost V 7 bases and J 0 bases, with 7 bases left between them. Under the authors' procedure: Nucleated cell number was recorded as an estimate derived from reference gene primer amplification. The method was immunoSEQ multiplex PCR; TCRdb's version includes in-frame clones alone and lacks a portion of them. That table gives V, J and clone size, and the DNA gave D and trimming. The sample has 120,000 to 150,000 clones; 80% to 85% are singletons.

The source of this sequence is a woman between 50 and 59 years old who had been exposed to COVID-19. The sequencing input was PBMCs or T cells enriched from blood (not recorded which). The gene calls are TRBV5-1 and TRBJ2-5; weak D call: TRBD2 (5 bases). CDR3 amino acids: CASGRDQETQYF. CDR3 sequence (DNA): TGCGCCAGCGGGAGAGACCAAGAGACCCAGTACTTC.